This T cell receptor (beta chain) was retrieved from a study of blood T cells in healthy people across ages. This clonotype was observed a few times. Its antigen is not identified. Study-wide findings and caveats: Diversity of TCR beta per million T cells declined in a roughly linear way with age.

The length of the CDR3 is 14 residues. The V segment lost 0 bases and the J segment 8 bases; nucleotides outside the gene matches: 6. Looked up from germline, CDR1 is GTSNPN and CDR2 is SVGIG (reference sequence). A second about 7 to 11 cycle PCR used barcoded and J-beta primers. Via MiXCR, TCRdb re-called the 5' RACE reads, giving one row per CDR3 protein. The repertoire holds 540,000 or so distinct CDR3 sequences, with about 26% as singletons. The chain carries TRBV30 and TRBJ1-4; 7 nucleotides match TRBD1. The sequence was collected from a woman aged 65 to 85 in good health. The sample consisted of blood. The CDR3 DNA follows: TGTGCCTGGAGTGTAGCAGGGGGGATGGAAAAACTGTTTTTT. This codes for CAWSVAGGMEKLFF.